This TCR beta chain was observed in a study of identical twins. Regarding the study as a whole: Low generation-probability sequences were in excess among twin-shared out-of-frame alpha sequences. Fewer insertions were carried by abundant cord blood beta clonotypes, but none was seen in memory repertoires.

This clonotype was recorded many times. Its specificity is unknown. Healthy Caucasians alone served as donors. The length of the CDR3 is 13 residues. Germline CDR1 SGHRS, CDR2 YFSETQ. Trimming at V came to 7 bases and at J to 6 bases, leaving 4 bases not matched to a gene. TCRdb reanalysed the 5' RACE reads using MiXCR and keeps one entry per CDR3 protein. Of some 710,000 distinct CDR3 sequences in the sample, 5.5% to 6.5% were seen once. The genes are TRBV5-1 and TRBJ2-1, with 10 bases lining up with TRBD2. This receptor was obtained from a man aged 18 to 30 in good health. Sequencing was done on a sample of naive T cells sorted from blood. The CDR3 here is CASVGLAANEQFF. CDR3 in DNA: TGCGCCAGCGTCGGACTAGCGGCCAATGAGCAGTTCTTC.